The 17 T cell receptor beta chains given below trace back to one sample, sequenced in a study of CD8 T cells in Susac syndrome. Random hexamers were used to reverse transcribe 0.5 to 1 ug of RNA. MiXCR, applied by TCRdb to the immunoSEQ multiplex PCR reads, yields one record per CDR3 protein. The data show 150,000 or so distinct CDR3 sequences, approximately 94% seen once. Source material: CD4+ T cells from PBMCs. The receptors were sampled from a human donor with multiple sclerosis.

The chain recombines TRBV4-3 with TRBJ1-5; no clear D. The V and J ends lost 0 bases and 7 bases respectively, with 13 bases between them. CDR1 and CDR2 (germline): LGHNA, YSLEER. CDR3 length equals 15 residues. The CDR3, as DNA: TGCGCCAGCAGCCAAGAATTACTGGTCAGCCAGCCCCAGCATTTT. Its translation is CASSQELLVSQPQHF.

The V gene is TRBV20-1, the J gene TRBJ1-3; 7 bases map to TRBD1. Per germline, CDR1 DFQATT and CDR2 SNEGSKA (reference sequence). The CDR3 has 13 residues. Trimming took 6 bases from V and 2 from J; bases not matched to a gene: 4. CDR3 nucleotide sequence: TGCAGTGCAATGACAGGGACTGGAAACACCATATATTTT. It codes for CSAMTGTGNTIYF.

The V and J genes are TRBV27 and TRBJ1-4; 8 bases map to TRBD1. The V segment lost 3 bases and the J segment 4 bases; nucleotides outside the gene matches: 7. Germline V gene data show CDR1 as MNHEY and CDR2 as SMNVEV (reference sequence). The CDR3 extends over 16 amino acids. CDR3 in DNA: TGTGCCAGCAGTTTGCAGGGGGCGGTTCGTAATGAAAAACTGTTTTTT. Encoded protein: CASSLQGAVRNEKLFF.

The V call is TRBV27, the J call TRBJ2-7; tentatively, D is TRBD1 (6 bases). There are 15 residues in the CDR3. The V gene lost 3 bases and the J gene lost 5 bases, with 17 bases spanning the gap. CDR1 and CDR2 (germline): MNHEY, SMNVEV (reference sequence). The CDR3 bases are TGTGCCAGCAGTTTTCGCGGCAGGGGTTCGGACGAGCAGTACTTC. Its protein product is CASSFRGRGSDEQYF.

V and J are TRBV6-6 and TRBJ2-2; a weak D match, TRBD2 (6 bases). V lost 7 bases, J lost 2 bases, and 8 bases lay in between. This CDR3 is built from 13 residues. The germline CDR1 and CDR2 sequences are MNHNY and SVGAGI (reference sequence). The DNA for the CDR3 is TGTGCCAGCACCGGGGGAAACACCGGGGAGCTGTTTTTT. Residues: CASTGGNTGELFF.

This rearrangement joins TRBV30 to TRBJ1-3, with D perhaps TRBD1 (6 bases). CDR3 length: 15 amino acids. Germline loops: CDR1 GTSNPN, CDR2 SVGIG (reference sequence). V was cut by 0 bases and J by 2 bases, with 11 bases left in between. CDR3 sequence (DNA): TGTGCCTGGAGTGTATTCAGGGGTGCTGGAAACACCATATATTTT. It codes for CAWSVFRGAGNTIYF.

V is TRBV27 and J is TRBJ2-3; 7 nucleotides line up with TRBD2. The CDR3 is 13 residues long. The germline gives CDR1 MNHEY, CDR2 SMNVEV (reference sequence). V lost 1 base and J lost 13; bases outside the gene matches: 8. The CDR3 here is CASSLFLAERKYF. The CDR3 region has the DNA TGTGCCAGCAGTTTATTCCTAGCGGAGAGGAAGTATTTT.

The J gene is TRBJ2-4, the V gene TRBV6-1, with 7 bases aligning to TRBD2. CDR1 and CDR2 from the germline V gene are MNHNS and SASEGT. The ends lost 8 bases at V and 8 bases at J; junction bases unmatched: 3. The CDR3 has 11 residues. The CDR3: CASLREDIQYF. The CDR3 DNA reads TGTGCCAGCCTACGGGAGGACATTCAGTACTTC.

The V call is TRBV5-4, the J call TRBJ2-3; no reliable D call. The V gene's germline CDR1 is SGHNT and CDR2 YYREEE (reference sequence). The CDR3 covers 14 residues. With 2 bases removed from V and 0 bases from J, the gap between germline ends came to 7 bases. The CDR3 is CASSLRFSTDTQYF. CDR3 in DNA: TGTGCCAGCAGCTTACGCTTCAGCACAGATACGCAGTATTTT. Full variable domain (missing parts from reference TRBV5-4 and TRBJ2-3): ETGVTQSPTHLIKTRGQQVTLRCSSQSGHNTVSWYQQALGQGPQFIFQYYREEENGRGNFPPRFSGLQFPNYSSELNVNALELDDSALYLCASSLRFSTDTQYFGPGTRLTVL.

The CDR3 bases are TGTGCCAGCAGCTTGGCAGACAATGAGCAGTTCTTC. Protein sequence: CASSLADNEQFF. The chain couples TRBV7-9 to TRBJ2-1; D gene unclear. The CDR3 has 12 residues. CDR1 and CDR2 (germline): SEHNR, FQNEAQ (reference sequence). V lost 3 bases, J lost 5 bases, and 5 bases lay in between.

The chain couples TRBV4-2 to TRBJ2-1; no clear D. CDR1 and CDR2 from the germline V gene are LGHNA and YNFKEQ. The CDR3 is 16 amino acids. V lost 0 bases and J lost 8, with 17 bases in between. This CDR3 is CASSQDASGTRYEQFF. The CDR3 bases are TGTGCCAGCAGCCAAGATGCGAGTGGCACAAGATATGAGCAGTTCTTC.

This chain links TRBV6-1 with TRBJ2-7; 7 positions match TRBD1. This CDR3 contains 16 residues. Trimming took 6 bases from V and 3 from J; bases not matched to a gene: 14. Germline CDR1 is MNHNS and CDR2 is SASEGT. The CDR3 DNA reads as TGTGCCAGCAGGCAGGACAGGCCCGCTCCCCTCTACGAGCAGTACTTC. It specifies CASRQDRPAPLYEQYF.

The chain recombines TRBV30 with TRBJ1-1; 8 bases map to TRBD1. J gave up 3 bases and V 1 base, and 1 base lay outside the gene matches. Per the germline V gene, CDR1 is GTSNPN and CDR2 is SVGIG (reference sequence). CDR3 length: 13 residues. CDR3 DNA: TGTGCCTGGAGTGAACAGGGGGACACTGAAGCTTTCTTT. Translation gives CAWSEQGDTEAFF.

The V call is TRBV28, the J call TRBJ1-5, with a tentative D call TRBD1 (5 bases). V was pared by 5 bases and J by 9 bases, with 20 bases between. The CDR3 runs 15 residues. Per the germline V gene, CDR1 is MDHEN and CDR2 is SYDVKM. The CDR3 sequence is CASSVVRQRALPQHF. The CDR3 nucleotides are TGTGCCAGCAGTGTCGTGAGACAGCGAGCCCTGCCCCAGCATTTT.

CDR3 amino acids: CASSLGGRVEQYF. The CDR3 DNA is TGTGCCAGCAGTTTAGGAGGGAGGGTCGAGCAGTACTTC. The chain uses TRBV28 and TRBJ2-7; TRBD2 matches 7 bases. Unmatched junction bases numbered 4, after V lost 2 bases and J lost 6 bases. CDR1 is MDHEN and CDR2 is SYDVKM in the germline V gene. This CDR3 has 13 amino acids.

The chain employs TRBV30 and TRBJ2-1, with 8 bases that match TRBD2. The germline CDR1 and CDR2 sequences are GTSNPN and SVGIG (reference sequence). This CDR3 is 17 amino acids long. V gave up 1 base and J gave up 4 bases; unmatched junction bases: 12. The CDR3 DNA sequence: TGTGCCTGGAGTGGGCCCCGGGGCGGGAGGTTTTACAATGAGCAGTTCTTC. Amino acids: CAWSGPRGGRFYNEQFF. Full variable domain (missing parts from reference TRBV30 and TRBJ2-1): SQTIHQWPATLVQPVGSPLSLECTVEGTSNPNLYWYRQAAGRGLQLLFYSVGIGQISSEVPQNLSASRPQDRQFILSSKKLLLSDSGFYLCAWSGPRGGRFYNEQFFGPGTRLTVL.

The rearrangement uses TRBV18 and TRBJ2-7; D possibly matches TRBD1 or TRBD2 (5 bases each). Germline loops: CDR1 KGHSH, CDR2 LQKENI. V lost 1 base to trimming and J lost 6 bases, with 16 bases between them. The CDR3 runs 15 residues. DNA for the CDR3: TGTGCCAGCTCACCACGGGACGCTACGCTTTCCGAGCAGTACTTC. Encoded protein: CASSPRDATLSEQYF.